The 5 T cell receptor beta chains below all came from one sample that was sequenced in a study of neurological immune-mediated disorders. TCRdb analysed the 5' RACE reads with MiXCR anew, one entry per CDR3 protein. This table has fewer than 85,000 distinct CDR3 sequences, roughly 15% appearing once. Sequencing input: PBMCs. These TCRs come from a woman aged 40 to 49 in good health.

This clonotype showed up many times. The rearrangement joins TRBV5-1 to TRBJ2-7; a weak D match, TRBD2 (6 bases). Per the germline V gene, CDR1 is SGHRS and CDR2 is YFSETQ. The CDR3 totals 14 residues. The germline V and J ends were trimmed by 0 bases and 3 bases, with 10 bases remaining between them. DNA for the CDR3: TGCGCCAGCAGCTTGGGCGGGGAAGTCTACGAGCAGTACGTC. Translation gives CASSLGGEVYEQYV.

This clonotype was seen at least ten times. The chain links TRBV6-2 or TRBV6-3 to TRBJ1-5, with D hard to call. This CDR3 has 16 residues. The V gene lost 7 bases and the J gene lost 3 bases, with 19 bases spanning the gap. Germline CDR1 MNHEY, CDR2 SVGEGT. The CDR3 DNA sequence: TGTGCCAGCACCGCGGGAGCGGTAAGGCACAATCAGCCCCAGCATTTT. Residues: CASTAGAVRHNQPQHF.

This clonotype was found many times. The chain uses TRBV10-3 and TRBJ1-2; TRBD1 aligns across 7 bases. Trimming took 6 bases from V and 4 from J; bases not matched to a gene: 8. This CDR3 has 14 residues. Germline V gives CDR1 ENHRY, CDR2 SYGVKD. CDR3 nucleotides: TGTGCCATCAGAGACAGGGAAACTTTCTATGGCTACACCTTC. Its protein is CAIRDRETFYGYTF.

This clonotype was picked up many times. The chain recombines TRBV11-3 with TRBJ2-1; no definite D call. The CDR3 is made up of 13 amino acids. Germline CDR1 is SGHNT and CDR2 is YENEEA. The V and J ends lost 1 base and 7 bases respectively, with 8 bases between them. The CDR3 sequence is CASSLAPSNEQFF. Written as DNA, the CDR3 is TGTGCCAGCAGCTTAGCACCCAGTAATGAGCAGTTCTTC.

This clonotype was detected ten times or more. The rearrangement uses TRBV5-1 and TRBJ2-5, with a weak D call TRBD1 (5 bases). Germline loops: CDR1 SGHRS, CDR2 YFSETQ. This CDR3 is built from 13 residues. The V end lost 7 bases, the J end lost 3 bases, and 13 bases lay between the germline ends. In nucleotides, the CDR3 is TGCGCCAGCCAGGATGGCAGGGAAGAGACCCAGTACTTC. Amino acids: CASQDGREETQYF.